Listed here is a single T cell receptor beta chain. Its target is unknown. The sample originates from a study of radiation and T cells in renal cell carcinoma. Study-level findings and limits: Dominant CDR3 motifs occupied more repertoire in irradiated than control tumors.

Sample treatment: treatment-naive control, cytoreductive nephrectomy. The tumor was a clear cell renal cell carcinoma. Sequenced control tumors were from 11 males and several females, median age approximately 53. The germline V and J ends were trimmed by 1 base and 7 bases, with 16 bases remaining between them. The germline V gene encodes CDR1 SGHDN and CDR2 FVKESK. CDR3 size: 15 residues. Method: immunoSEQ multiplex PCR; TCRdb's copy keeps in-frame clones and lacks some. The table lists more than 9,500 clones, 60% to 75% of them singletons. This sequence joins TRBV14 and TRBJ1-2; D unresolved. The specimen comprised tumor tissue, sampled from a patient whose treatment was nephrectomy without radiotherapy. The receptor was derived from a woman aged 80 or over with renal cell carcinoma. The CDR3 DNA sequence: TGTGCCAGCAGCCAAGGGGAGCGGCGTTTTGGTGGCTACACCTTC. Protein product: CASSQGERRFGGYTF.